This T cell receptor beta chain comes out of a study of identical twins. In the case of this clonotype: Its target is unknown.

Germline CDR1 is SEHNR and CDR2 is FQNEAQ (reference sequence). Trimming shortened V by 8 bases and J by 15 bases, and 17 bases separated the two germline ends. The CDR3 totals 11 residues. Findings and caveats of the study: Not following the same donors, the study drew its conclusions from cross-sectional statistical analysis.

No donor was unhealthy or non-Caucasian. Template switching introduced a universal primer site, and the cDNA bore unique molecular identifiers. MiXCR, applied by TCRdb to the 5' RACE reads, yields one record per CDR3 protein. Among under 800,000 distinct CDR3 sequences, 21% were seen once, and the ten largest hold approximately 4.3%. The sample also formed part of further work on T cells expressing NK-cell markers. This second study notes: A handful of donors likewise had their CD3+CD56-NKG2C+ fraction led by these clonotypes.

This chain uses TRBV7-9 with TRBJ2-1; the D is unclear. This receptor was obtained from a woman under 30 in good health. Specimen: PBMCs. This CDR3 reads CASPSPLPRFF. CDR3 sequence (DNA): TGTGCCAGCCCTTCACCCCTCCCCCGGTTCTTC. The full variable domain, rest sourced from reference TRBV7-9 and TRBJ2-1, is DTGVSQNPRHKITKRGQNVTFRCDPISEHNRLYWYRQTLGQGPEFLTYFQNEAQLEKSRLLSDRFSAERPKGSFSTLEIQRTEQGDSAMYLCASPSPLPRFFGPGTRLTVL.